Listed below are T cell receptor beta chains from one sample, sequenced in a study of T cell responses to AZD1222 COVID-19 vaccine. Assay used: immunoSEQ multiplex PCR; TCRdb lists only in-frame clones, some missing. The table lists about 200,000 clones, around nine tenths of them singletons, with 3.6% in the top ten. The sample here was peripheral blood, taken 28 days after the second dose of the MenACWY control vaccine. The source of these receptors is an adult who received the MenACWY meningococcal vaccine as a control. Each CDR3 is given with its conserved first and last residue. The D gene is left open where the match is weak. The size field is filled for only some rows; it gives once, few, many or a size class.

>-|15|TRBJ1-2|TRBV19|TRBD1
CASSISTGGSWGYTF
TGTGCCAGTAGTATTTCCACAGGGGGCAGCTGGGGCTACACCTTC
>-|15|TRBJ1-5|TRBV7-9|-
CATGRGQEGNQPQHF
TGTGCCACCGGGCGAGGGCAGGAGGGCAATCAGCCCCAGCATTTT
>-|14|TRBJ2-6|TRBV5-5|-
CASSFESGANVLTF
TGTGCCAGCAGCTTCGAATCTGGGGCCAACGTCCTGACTTTC
>-|15|TRBJ1-5|TRBV19|-
CASSIRLGANQPQHF
TGTGCCAGTAGTATACGGCTAGGGGCCAATCAGCCCCAGCATTTT
>-|13|TRBJ2-7|TRBV30|-
CAWSVQGSHEQYF
TGTGCCTGGAGTGTACAGGGTTCTCACGAGCAGTACTTC
>-|14|TRBJ2-7|TRBV3-1/TRBV3-2|TRBD1
CASSQGGQGYEQYF
TGTGCCAGCAGCCAGGGGGGACAGGGTTACGAGCAGTACTTC
>-|16|TRBJ2-1|TRBV5-4|TRBD2
CASSWGIAGEDNEQFF
TGTGCCAGCAGCTGGGGGATAGCGGGAGAAGACAATGAGCAGTTCTTC
>-|16|TRBJ1-6|TRBV30|-
CAWRRPGPDYNSPLHF
TGTGCCTGGCGTCGCCCGGGACCCGACTATAATTCACCCCTCCACTTT
>-|13|TRBJ2-5|TRBV19|TRBD1
CASSTRQGLAQYF
TGTGCCAGTAGTACCAGACAGGGATTGGCCCAGTACTTC
>-|18|TRBJ1-6|TRBV7-8|-
CASSLTRTASSYNSPLHF
TGTGCCAGCAGCTTAACCCGGACAGCGAGCTCCTATAATTCACCCCTCCACTTT
>-|13|TRBJ1-2|TRBV19|-
CASSHSLSRGYTF
TGTGCCAGTAGTCACAGCCTAAGCCGTGGCTACACCTTC
>-|13|TRBJ1-2|TRBV29-1|TRBD1
CSARDRGPYGYTF
TGCAGCGCCAGGGACAGGGGGCCCTATGGCTACACCTTC
>-|14|TRBJ2-5|TRBV30|-
CAWSVQGSRETQYF
TGTGCCTGGAGTGTACAAGGCAGCCGGGAGACCCAGTACTTC
>-|16|TRBJ1-5|TRBV18|TRBD1
CASSITNRGSNQPQHF
TGTGCCAGCTCAATTACCAACAGGGGTAGCAATCAGCCCCAGCATTTT
>-|14|TRBJ1-5|TRBV19|-
CATHKDRGNQPQHF
TGTGCCACTCACAAGGACAGAGGCAATCAGCCCCAGCATTTT
>-|15|TRBJ2-1|TRBV15|-
CATSRGGAGVFEQFF
TGTGCCACCAGCAGAGGAGGAGCAGGGGTGTTTGAGCAGTTCTTC
>-|15|TRBJ2-1|TRBV7-3|TRBD2
CASSLRLAGRNEQFF
TGTGCCAGCAGCCTGAGACTAGCGGGACGCAATGAGCAGTTCTTC
>-|15|TRBJ2-7|TRBV19|-
CASTPGGVSSYEQYF
TGTGCCAGCACGCCAGGGGGGGTTAGCTCCTACGAGCAGTACTTC
>once|14|TRBJ2-1|TRBV5-1|-
CASSLAQAGQMQFF
TGCGCCAGCAGCTTGGCCCAGGCAGGGCAGATGCAGTTCTTC
>-|10|TRBJ1-1|TRBV19|-
CASLGTEAFF
TGTGCCAGCCTGGGCACTGAAGCTTTCTTT
>-|14|TRBJ2-2|TRBV11-3|TRBD2
CASSLAGDAGELFF
TGTGCCAGCAGCCTAGCGGGAGACGCCGGGGAGCTGTTTTTT
>-|13|TRBJ1-1|TRBV5-1|-
CASSWTMNTEAFF
TGCGCCAGCAGCTGGACGATGAACACTGAAGCTTTCTTT
>-|13|TRBJ1-3|TRBV6-1|-
CASSEPGEVTIYF
TGTGCCAGCAGTGAACCCGGGGAGGTTACCATATATTTT
>-|12|TRBJ1-1|TRBV19|TRBD1
CASSLGQQLAFF
TGTGCCAGTAGTCTGGGACAGCAATTAGCTTTCTTT
>-|14|TRBJ1-2|TRBV11-3|-
CASSLGVGDYGYTF
TGTGCCAGCAGCTTAGGCGTCGGGGACTATGGCTACACCTTC
>-|14|TRBJ1-1|TRBV5-6|-
CASSLMGGATEAFF
TGTGCCAGCAGCTTGATGGGCGGTGCCACTGAAGCTTTCTTT
>-|15|TRBJ2-3|TRBV7-9|-
CASSLRQRSTDTQYF
TGTGCCAGCAGCTTAAGGCAGAGAAGCACAGATACGCAGTATTTT